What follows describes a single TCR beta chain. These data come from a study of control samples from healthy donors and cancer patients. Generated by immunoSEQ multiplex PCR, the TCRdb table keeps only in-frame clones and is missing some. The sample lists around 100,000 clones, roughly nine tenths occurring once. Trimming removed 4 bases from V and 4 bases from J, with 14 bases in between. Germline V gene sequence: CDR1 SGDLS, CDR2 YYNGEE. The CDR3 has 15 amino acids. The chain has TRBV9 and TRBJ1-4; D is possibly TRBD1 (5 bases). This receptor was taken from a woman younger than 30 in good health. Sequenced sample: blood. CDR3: CASSIGSGHNEKLFF. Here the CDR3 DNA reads TGTGCCAGCAGCATAGGGTCAGGGCATAATGAAAAACTGTTTTTT.